The 30 T cell receptor beta chains presented below share a single source sample, sequenced in a study of Tregs in tolerant kidney transplant recipients (dated by TCRdb to between 2017 and 2020). The transplants used related donors along with nonmyeloablative bone marrow transplantation, and in the human trials mixed chimerism was transient. Libraries were constructed by the immunoSEQ multiplex PCR assay. TCRdb limited this immuneACCESS table to in-frame rearrangements with V and J called. A share of clones is missing; checked studies link under half to unresolved V genes, and the rest is unexplained. The sample records more than 90,000 clones, 93% of which are singletons. Of the sample, roughly 1.7% is held by the ten largest clones. The sequencing here drew on CD4+ T cells from blood (PBMCs), taken 12 months after the transplant. These TCRs come from a human patient who received a combined kidney and bone marrow transplant. After a transplant, some T cells may be of graft donor origin.

The chain recombines TRBV27 with TRBJ1-4; 7 positions agree with TRBD1. This CDR3 is 16 amino acids long. The germline gives CDR1 MNHEY, CDR2 SMNVEV (reference sequence). J gave up 8 bases and V 5 bases, and 14 bases lay outside the gene matches. CDR3 DNA sequence: TGTGCCAGCAGTGCGCCCCGACAGGGCACGAGAGAAAAACTGTTTTTT. This gives the protein CASSAPRQGTREKLFF.

This chain connects TRBV18 to TRBJ1-1; the match to TRBD1 covers 7 bases. Germline CDR1 reads KGHSH; CDR2 reads LQKENI. The CDR3 spans 12 residues. The V segment lost 0 bases and the J segment 12 bases; nucleotides outside the gene matches: 4. The CDR3 DNA reads TGTGCCAGCTCACCACCTGGGACAGACCCTTTCTTT. Translating gives CASSPPGTDPFF.

The V and J genes are TRBV7-3 and TRBJ1-3, with D perhaps TRBD1 (6 bases). The V end was cut by 6 bases, the J end by 0 bases, with 9 bases between. Germline V gene sequence: CDR1 SGHTA, CDR2 FQGTGA. There are 14 residues in the CDR3. This CDR3 reads CASSSGASGNTIYF. The CDR3 DNA is TGTGCCAGCAGTTCAGGGGCCTCTGGAAACACCATATATTTT.

V gene TRBV9 combines with J gene TRBJ2-2, with D perhaps TRBD2 (6 bases). In germline, CDR1 is SGDLS, CDR2 YYNGEE. The CDR3 is 14 amino acids. Between the trimmed V and J ends, which lost 0 bases and 6 bases, there was a span of 9 bases. The CDR3: CASSVGPGAGELFF. The CDR3 DNA reads as TGTGCCAGCAGCGTAGGCCCGGGAGCCGGGGAGCTGTTTTTT.

The rearrangement uses TRBV19 and TRBJ1-2, with unresolved D. Per germline, CDR1 LNHDA and CDR2 SQIVND (reference sequence). Trimming removed 3 bases from V and 2 bases from J, with 10 bases in between. The CDR3 is made up of 14 amino acids. CDR3 sequence (DNA): TGTGCCAGTAGTATTTCAGGCACCAACTATGGCTACACCTTC. Its protein is CASSISGTNYGYTF.

The rearrangement links TRBV30 to TRBJ2-7; D is possibly TRBD1 (5 bases). Deletions cut 0 bases from V and 4 bases from J, with 13 bases between. The germline CDR1 and CDR2 sequences are GTSNPN and SVGIG (reference sequence). This CDR3 contains 14 residues. CDR3 nucleotide sequence: TGTGCCTGGAGTGTACGGCAGGGCTTTTACGAGCAGTACTTC. Translating it yields CAWSVRQGFYEQYF.

The chain recombines TRBV11-3 with TRBJ1-1; 10 bases align to TRBD1. This CDR3 is 15 amino acids long. Germline loops: CDR1 SGHNT, CDR2 YENEEA. With 1 base clipped from V and 7 bases from J, the junction kept 6 bases outside the gene matches. The chain's CDR3 is CASSLGQGADGEAFF. CDR3 bases: TGTGCCAGCAGCTTAGGACAGGGGGCGGACGGTGAAGCTTTCTTT.

The chain recombines TRBV7-6 with TRBJ2-2; 9 nucleotides agree with TRBD2. V was clipped by 3 bases and J by 4 bases; unmatched bases: 6. CDR3 length: 16 residues. Germline V gene lookup returns CDR1 SGHVS and CDR2 FNYEAQ. CDR3 nucleotide sequence: TGTGCCAGCAGCTTGGGGTGGACTAGCGCCACCGGGGAGCTGTTTTTT. Translated, it gives CASSLGWTSATGELFF.

Written as DNA, the CDR3 is TGTGCCAGCAGCATTAAAAGGACAGATCGAAAGGTTCAGCCCCAGCATTTT. This encodes CASSIKRTDRKVQPQHF. The chain recombines TRBV13 with TRBJ1-5, with a weak D call TRBD1 (6 bases). V was pared by 5 bases and J by 6 bases, with 23 bases between. The CDR3 consists of 17 residues. Germline loops: CDR1 PRHDT, CDR2 FYEKMQ (reference sequence).

V gene TRBV6-5 combines with J gene TRBJ2-5; 8 nucleotides match TRBD1. Germline CDR1 reads MNHEY; CDR2 reads SVGAGI. V lost 8 bases and J lost 5; bases outside the gene matches: 10. The CDR3 has 14 amino acids. The CDR3 loop is CASSRAGGMETQYF. In nucleotides, the CDR3 is TGTGCCAGCTCGAGGGCAGGGGGCATGGAGACCCAGTACTTC.

The gene calls are TRBV4-3 and TRBJ1-2, with 9 bases identical to TRBD1. J gave up 7 bases and V 3 bases, and 12 bases lay outside the gene matches. Germline lookup yields CDR1 LGHNA and CDR2 YSLEER. The CDR3 sequence is 16 residues long. DNA of the CDR3: TGCGCCAGCAGCCAGGCCGGGACAGGGCGTGCCTTTGGCTACACCTTC. Its translation is CASSQAGTGRAFGYTF.

V is TRBV30 and J is TRBJ2-1; no definite D call. Trimming took 5 bases from V and 6 from J, leaving 5 bases between them. The CDR3 covers 10 residues. The germline V gene has CDR1 GTSNPN and CDR2 SVGIG (reference sequence). CDR3 nucleotides: TGTGCCTGGTGGAGCAATGAGCAGTTCTTC. It yields the protein CAWWSNEQFF.

In this sample, this clone turned up many times. CDR3 DNA: TGTGCCAGCACCATCTCAGTGAACACTGAAGCTTTCTTT. It translates to CASTISVNTEAFF. This chain joins TRBV2 and TRBJ1-1; D is unclear. Germline V gives CDR1 SNHLY, CDR2 FYNNEI. The CDR3 extends over 13 amino acids. V was trimmed by 7 bases and J by 0 bases, leaving 9 bases between them.

This clone has just one count. The chain couples TRBV7-8 to TRBJ2-7, with D maybe TRBD1 (6 bases). Trimming pared 5 bases from V and 1 base from J, leaving 12 bases between. Germline CDR1 SGHVS, CDR2 FQNEAQ. The CDR3 runs to 14 residues. In DNA form, the CDR3 reads TGTGCCAGCAGCAAGCGACAGGATTCCTACGAGCAGTACTTC. Protein product: CASSKRQDSYEQYF.

V and J are TRBV11-2 and TRBJ2-5; 11 positions match TRBD2. J gave up 4 bases and V 11 bases, and 6 bases lay outside the gene matches. Germline lookup yields CDR1 SGHAT and CDR2 FQNNGV. The CDR3 loop spans 13 amino acids. This CDR3 is CASRLAGRETQYF. The CDR3, as DNA: TGTGCCTCTCGACTAGCGGGAAGAGAGACCCAGTACTTC. Supplemented by reference TRBV11-2 and TRBJ2-5, the full variable domain reads EAGVAQSPRYKIIEKRQSVAFWCNPISGHATLYWYQQILGQGPKLLIQFQNNGVVDDSQLPKDRFSAERLKGVDSTLKIQPAKLEDSAVYLCASRLAGRETQYFGPGTRLLVL.

The chain couples TRBV6-1 to TRBJ2-2; perhaps TRBD1 as D (5 bases). This CDR3 has 15 residues. Looked up from germline, CDR1 is MNHNS and CDR2 is SASEGT. Trimming removed 2 bases from V and 4 bases from J, with 11 bases in between. The CDR3 region has the DNA TGTGCCAGCAGTGAACGAAGGGGATCCACCGGGGAGCTGTTTTTT. Its translation is CASSERRGSTGELFF.

This clone was counted a few times. CDR3 in DNA: TGTGCCAGCAGCTTGCTACAGGGCGCGCGGCAGCCCCAGCATTTT. As protein: CASSLLQGARQPQHF. This chain uses TRBV7-8 with TRBJ1-5, with D possibly TRBD1 on 6 matching bases. The V gene's germline CDR1 is SGHVS and CDR2 FQNEAQ. This CDR3 comprises 15 residues. V dropped 3 bases and J dropped 7 bases, with 16 bases sitting between them.

The chain carries TRBV15 and TRBJ2-1; the D is unclear. In germline, CDR1 is LNHNV, CDR2 YYDKDF (reference sequence). V lost 0 bases to trimming and J lost 7 bases, with 7 bases between them. The CDR3 contains 13 residues. The CDR3 protein is CATSRDPSNEQFF. CDR3 coding DNA: TGTGCCACCAGCAGAGATCCCTCGAATGAGCAGTTCTTC.

This chain joins TRBV28 and TRBJ2-3; 8 bases match TRBD2. Germline loops: CDR1 MDHEN, CDR2 SYDVKM. The CDR3 totals 17 residues. V gave up 5 bases and J gave up 6 bases; unmatched junction bases: 16. The CDR3 is CASSPTWPGTGGDTQYF. The CDR3 DNA reads TGTGCCAGCAGTCCCACATGGCCCGGGACGGGGGGGGATACGCAGTATTTT.

This rearrangement joins TRBV4-1 to TRBJ2-2; no reliable D call. The CDR3 totals 11 residues. The V end lost 4 bases, the J end lost 7 bases, and 4 bases lay between the germline ends. The germline CDR1 and CDR2 sequences are MGHRA and YSYEKL. CDR3 DNA sequence: TGCGCCAGCAGCCTACTCGGGGAGCTGTTTTTT. It specifies CASSLLGELFF.

The chain couples TRBV7-9 to TRBJ2-7; TRBD2 matches at 8 bases. This CDR3 is built from 16 residues. After removal of 5 bases from V and 4 bases from J, the junction contained 13 bases not matched to a gene. Germline CDR1 and CDR2: SEHNR and FQNEAQ (reference sequence). The CDR3: CASSRGGQREAYEQYF. The DNA of the CDR3 is TGTGCCAGCAGCCGGGGGGGACAACGGGAGGCTTACGAGCAGTACTTC.

The chain joins TRBV5-4 to TRBJ2-3, with D uncertain. Germline assignment: CDR1 SGHNT and CDR2 YYREEE (reference sequence). Trimming pared 0 bases from V and 8 bases from J, leaving 13 bases between. CDR3 size: 14 residues. The CDR3: CASSLDGGLGTQYF. DNA of the CDR3: TGTGCCAGCAGCTTGGACGGTGGTCTTGGTACGCAGTATTTT.

The rearrangement uses TRBV5-8 and TRBJ1-1; D call uncertain. Trimming left V 2 bases short and J 2 bases short, with 4 bases between. The CDR3 totals 12 residues. Per the germline V gene, CDR1 is SGHTS and CDR2 is YDEGEE. The CDR3 coding sequence is TGTGCCAGCAGCTTTAGAAACACTGAAGCTTTCTTT. The encoded protein is CASSFRNTEAFF.

This rearrangement joins TRBV5-1 to TRBJ2-7, with 13 positions matching TRBD2. The CDR3 loop spans 16 amino acids. Germline CDR1 and CDR2: SGHRS and YFSETQ. The V and J ends lost 4 bases and 1 base, in that order; junction bases with no gene match: 5. CDR3 DNA sequence: TGCGCCAGCAGCGGAGGACTAGCGGGGGAGTCCTACGAGCAGTACTTC. Protein product: CASSGGLAGESYEQYF. The whole variable domain, remainder taken from reference TRBV5-1 and TRBJ2-7, is KAGVTQTPRYLIKTRGQQVTLSCSPISGHRSVSWYQQTPGQGLQFLFEYFSETQRNKGNFPGRFSGRQFSNSRSEMNVSTLELGDSALYLCASSGGLAGESYEQYFGPGTRLTVT.

The CDR3 DNA sequence: TGTGCCAGCTCACAGCTAGCGGGAGTCTACGAGCAGTACTTC. As protein: CASSQLAGVYEQYF. This chain uses TRBV18 with TRBJ2-7, with 10 positions matching TRBD2. CDR1 KGHSH and CDR2 LQKENI come from the germline V gene. This CDR3 region has 14 residues. After removal of 4 bases from V and 3 bases from J, the junction contained 3 bases not matched to a gene.

The chain has TRBV18 and TRBJ2-5; D is unresolved. The CDR3 runs 12 residues. From germline, CDR1 is KGHSH and CDR2 LQKENI. Trimming took 2 bases from V and 5 from J, leaving 6 bases between them. This CDR3 reads CASSPGPETQYF. The DNA for the CDR3 is TGTGCCAGCTCACCAGGGCCGGAGACCCAGTACTTC.

The chain recombines TRBV28 with TRBJ2-6, with D perhaps matching TRBD2 (5 bases). The CDR3 has 15 residues. Per germline, CDR1 MDHEN and CDR2 SYDVKM. V lost 3 bases and J 0 bases, leaving 6 bases between the germline ends. The CDR3 DNA is TGTGCCAGCAGTTTTGACTACTCTGGGGCCAACGTCCTGACTTTC. This sequence encodes CASSFDYSGANVLTF. Full variable domain (remainder filled in from reference TRBV28 and TRBJ2-6): DVKVTQSSRYLVKRTGEKVFLECVQDMDHENMFWYRQDPGLGLRLIYFSYDVKMKEKGDIPEGYSVSREKKERFSLILESASTNQTSMYLCASSFDYSGANVLTFGAGSRLTVL.

V gene TRBV28 combines with J gene TRBJ2-3, with TRBD1 as a possible D gene (6 bases). The germline V gene encodes CDR1 MDHEN and CDR2 SYDVKM. V was cut by 2 bases and J by 1 base, with 10 bases left in between. The CDR3 covers 15 residues. CDR3 in amino acids: CASSLPYRGTDTQYF. The CDR3 bases are TGTGCCAGCAGTTTACCTTACAGGGGCACAGATACGCAGTATTTT.

V is TRBV18 and J is TRBJ2-5; D possibly corresponds to TRBD2 (7 bases). Deletions cut 6 bases from V and 2 bases from J, with 19 bases between. Germline V gives CDR1 KGHSH, CDR2 LQKENI. The CDR3 sequence is 16 residues long. The CDR3 spells CASSYGGGGTQETQYF. CDR3 sequence (DNA): TGTGCCAGCTCCTACGGGGGCGGGGGTACTCAAGAGACCCAGTACTTC.

V usage is TRBV25-1 and J usage is TRBJ2-1; 8 nucleotides agree with TRBD2. CDR1 is MGHDK and CDR2 is SYGVNS in the germline V gene. V gave up 1 base and J gave up 7 bases; unmatched junction bases: 6. The CDR3 loop spans 15 amino acids. CDR3 sequence (DNA): TGTGCCAGCAGTGAATTCGGGGGGGGGTTGAATGAGCAGTTCTTC. The encoded protein is CASSEFGGGLNEQFF. The entire variable domain, with the rest obtained from reference TRBV25-1 and TRBJ2-1, is as follows: EADIYQTPRYLVIGTGKKITLECSQTMGHDKMYWYQQDPGMELHLIHYSYGVNSTEKGDLSSESTVSRIRTEHFPLTLESARPSHTSQYLCASSEFGGGLNEQFFGPGTRLTVL.